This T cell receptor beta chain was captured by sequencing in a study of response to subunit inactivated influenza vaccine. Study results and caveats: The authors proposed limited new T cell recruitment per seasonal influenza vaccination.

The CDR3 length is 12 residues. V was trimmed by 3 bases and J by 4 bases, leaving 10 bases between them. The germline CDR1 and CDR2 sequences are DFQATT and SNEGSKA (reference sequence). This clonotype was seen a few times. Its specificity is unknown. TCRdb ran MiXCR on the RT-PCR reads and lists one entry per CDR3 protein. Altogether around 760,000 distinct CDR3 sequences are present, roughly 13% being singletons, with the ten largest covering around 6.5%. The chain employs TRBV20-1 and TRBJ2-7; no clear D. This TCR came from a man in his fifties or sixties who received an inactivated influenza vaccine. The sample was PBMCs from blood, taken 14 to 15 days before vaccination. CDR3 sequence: CSARPGLYEQYF. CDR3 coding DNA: TGCAGTGCTAGGCCCGGGTTATACGAGCAGTACTTC.